This T cell receptor (beta chain) originates from a study of shared clonotypes between healthy human individuals. Overall study: The study drew on a couple of women and a few men aged 18 to 49 as donors.

Note on this clone: Its antigen is currently unknown.

Donation came from healthy HIV-negative adults that had no recent acute infections or vaccinations. Some 29,000 T cell genomes (about 0.2 ug DNA) went into each sorted-subset replicate. Clones were sequenced by immunoSEQ multiplex PCR, and TCRdb holds only the in-frame ones, with some missing. This table holds some 550,000 clones, approximately 97% found once. Findings and caveats of the study: Around 5% of naive CD4 clonotypes were common to a handful of donors.

The sequence was collected from a woman under 40 in good health. The sample taken for sequencing was naive CD4+ T cells sorted from blood. This sample's subset: CD45RA+ positively selected.

CDR3 bases: TGCAGCGGCAATAGTCGGGGGGAGAGCCCCAATGAGCAGTTCTTC. Its protein product is CSGNSRGESPNEQFF. This chain links TRBV29-1 with TRBJ2-1; 7 nucleotides agree with TRBD2. The junction had 15 bases not matched to a gene; V was cut back by 7 bases and J by 6 bases. Germline assignment: CDR1 SQVTM and CDR2 ANQGSEA. The CDR3 spans 15 residues.